The 20 T cell receptor beta chains below come from one sample, sequenced in a study of cytomegalovirus exposure and HLA in healthy donors (TCRdb year 2017). The library was generated by the immunoSEQ multiplex PCR assay. A mixture of 60 forward primers for TCR Vbeta segments and 13 reverse primers for TCR Jbeta segments was used in the multiplex PCR. Not all clones reach the TCRdb copy of this immuneACCESS table, which keeps in-frame sequences only. Checked studies attribute under half of the gap to unresolved V genes and leave the rest unexplained. The sample table contains some 110,000 clones; only one count was recorded for about 83% of them. Roughly 6.1% of the sample lies in the top ten. Source material: PBMCs. The receptors come from a man aged 18-30 years in good health and CMV-seronegative.

J is TRBJ1-2 and V is TRBV5-4; 7 bases line up with TRBD1. This CDR3 has 17 amino acids. CDR1 and CDR2 from the germline V gene are SGHNT and YYREEE (reference sequence). V was pared by 0 bases and J by 4 bases, with 12 bases of the junction left unmatched. The CDR3, as DNA: TGTGCCAGCAGCTTGGATACCCGGGTCAGGGGGACCTATGGCTACACCTTC. It is translated as CASSLDTRVRGTYGYTF. The full variable domain, completed using reference TRBV5-4 and TRBJ1-2, is ETGVTQSPTHLIKTRGQQVTLRCSSQSGHNTVSWYQQALGQGPQFIFQYYREEENGRGNFPPRFSGLQFPNYSSELNVNALELDDSALYLCASSLDTRVRGTYGYTFGSGTRLTVV.

The chain joins TRBV27 to TRBJ1-5, with no clear D. Trimming left V 0 bases short and J 9 bases short, with 12 bases between. The CDR3 loop spans 14 amino acids. Germline V gives CDR1 MNHEY, CDR2 SMNVEV (reference sequence). The DNA for the CDR3 is TGTGCCAGCAGTTTATCGGGCAGCCTGAGGCCCCAGCATTTT. Protein sequence: CASSLSGSLRPQHF.

This chain links TRBV4-1 with TRBJ1-1, with 7 bases lining up with TRBD1. This CDR3 spans 14 amino acids. Trimming removed 3 bases from V and 5 bases from J; junction bases left unmatched: 6. CDR1 is MGHRA, CDR2 YSYEKL, per germline. In nucleotides, the CDR3 is TGCGCCAGCAGCCACCCGGGACAGAGGACTGAAGCTTTCTTT. This translates into CASSHPGQRTEAFF.

This clone was observed a few times. This chain connects TRBV6-5 to TRBJ1-4; TRBD1 aligns across 7 bases. The CDR3 consists of 15 residues. Germline assignment: CDR1 MNHEY and CDR2 SVGAGI. Losses at the gene ends were 4 bases for V and 8 bases for J; bases not matched to a gene: 10. CDR3 sequence reads: CASSFGQVPTEKLFF. CDR3 nucleotide sequence: TGTGCCAGCAGTTTCGGACAGGTACCAACGGAAAAACTGTTTTTT.

The chain links TRBV5-1 to TRBJ2-2; D is possibly TRBD2 (6 bases). The V end lost 2 bases, the J end lost 3 bases, and 11 bases lay between the germline ends. Germline V CDR1 and CDR2: SGHRS, YFSETQ. CDR3 length: 15 residues. The CDR3 DNA reads as TGCGCCAGCAGCTTAGGACGGGACTACACCGGGGAGCTGTTTTTT. This encodes CASSLGRDYTGELFF.

The rearrangement uses TRBV11-3 and TRBJ2-7; the D gene is possibly TRBD2 (6 bases). Trimming pared 1 base from V and 2 bases from J, leaving 12 bases between. The V gene's germline CDR1 is SGHNT and CDR2 YENEEA. The CDR3 spans 15 residues. The CDR3 DNA sequence: TGTGCCAGCAGCTTAGCGGGAGTATGGACCTACGAGCAGTACTTC. This encodes CASSLAGVWTYEQYF.

This rearrangement joins TRBV4-3 to TRBJ1-1; perhaps TRBD1 as D (5 bases). This CDR3 is 16 amino acids long. Germline CDR1 LGHNA, CDR2 YSLEER. V was trimmed by 1 base and J by 3 bases, leaving 15 bases between them. CDR3 region: CASSQGARTRDTEAFF. CDR3 nucleotide sequence: TGCGCCAGCAGCCAAGGAGCACGGACAAGGGACACTGAAGCTTTCTTT.

This chain links TRBV28 with TRBJ2-1; no firm D call. The ends were cut back, 2 bases at V and 0 bases at J, with 5 bases in the middle. The CDR3 runs to 14 residues. Germline CDR1 is MDHEN and CDR2 is SYDVKM. The DNA of the CDR3 is TGTGCCAGCAGTTTAACACGCTCCTACAATGAGCAGTTCTTC. It encodes CASSLTRSYNEQFF. The full variable domain, rest sourced from reference TRBV28 and TRBJ2-1, is DVKVTQSSRYLVKRTGEKVFLECVQDMDHENMFWYRQDPGLGLRLIYFSYDVKMKEKGDIPEGYSVSREKKERFSLILESASTNQTSMYLCASSLTRSYNEQFFGPGTRLTVL.

This chain connects TRBV19 to TRBJ2-7; TRBD2 matches 9 bases. J gave up 7 bases and V 1 base, and 2 bases lay outside the gene matches. The CDR3 is 13 amino acids. Germline V CDR1 and CDR2: LNHDA, SQIVND (reference sequence). This CDR3 is CASSIGSGSEQYF. The DNA of the CDR3 is TGTGCCAGTAGTATAGGTAGCGGGAGTGAGCAGTACTTC.

This clone was counted only a few times. The genes are TRBV10-3 and TRBJ1-1, with D maybe TRBD1 (5 bases). The length of the CDR3 is 14 residues. Germline CDR1 reads ENHRY; CDR2 reads SYGVKD. The germline V and J ends were trimmed by 0 bases and 7 bases, with 12 bases remaining between them. The CDR3 loop is CAISESIYQGEAFF. Written as DNA, the CDR3 is TGTGCCATCAGTGAGTCGATTTATCAGGGTGAAGCTTTCTTT.

This chain joins TRBV7-6 and TRBJ2-1, with D perhaps TRBD2 (7 bases). The CDR3 is made up of 15 amino acids. Per the germline V gene, CDR1 is SGHVS and CDR2 is FNYEAQ. Trimming cost V 3 bases and J 6 bases, with 15 bases left between them. The CDR3 DNA sequence: TGTGCCAGCAGCTTTAGGGGGAGGGCCCTCAATGAGCAGTTCTTC. Encoded protein: CASSFRGRALNEQFF.

V gene TRBV12-5 combines with J gene TRBJ2-1, with 9 bases aligning to TRBD2. V dropped 6 bases and J dropped 4; count of bases not matched to a gene: 16. Germline V gene lookup returns CDR1 LGHNT and CDR2 FRNRAP. The CDR3 runs 18 residues. As DNA, the CDR3 is TGTGCTAGTGGCATACAGGGTTTAATGGCGGGAGGGTACAATGAGCAGTTCTTC. This encodes CASGIQGLMAGGYNEQFF.

This sequence joins TRBV4-3 and TRBJ1-1, with D maybe TRBD1 (6 bases). V lost 0 bases, J lost 7 bases, and 18 bases lay in between. The germline V gene encodes CDR1 LGHNA and CDR2 YSLEER. The CDR3 runs 16 residues. The DNA of the CDR3 is TGCGCCAGCAGCCAAGACTGGAGGCAGGGGAAGGGTGAAGCTTTCTTT. Translated: CASSQDWRQGKGEAFF.

The chain combines TRBV5-4 with TRBJ1-1; TRBD1 matches at 8 bases. Per germline, CDR1 SGHNT and CDR2 YYREEE (reference sequence). The CDR3 spans 13 residues. V trimming: 10 bases; J trimming: 1 base; junction bases outside the gene matches: 6. Written as DNA, the CDR3 is TGTGCCGTAAAAGGGACAGGGAACACTGAAGCTTTCTTT. Encoded protein: CAVKGTGNTEAFF.

This rearrangement joins TRBV27 to TRBJ2-7; 10 positions agree with TRBD1. Germline-derived CDR1 and CDR2 are MNHEY and SMNVEV (reference sequence). CDR3 length: 16 residues. The V gene end was trimmed by 3 bases and the J gene end by 3 bases; junction bases not matched to a gene: 8. The CDR3 reads CASSLTGGGIGYEQYF. For the CDR3, the DNA is TGTGCCAGCAGTTTGACAGGGGGCGGCATCGGCTACGAGCAGTACTTC.

The chain carries TRBV28 and TRBJ2-2; possibly TRBD2 for D (5 bases). CDR3 length: 13 residues. Germline V gives CDR1 MDHEN, CDR2 SYDVKM. The V end was cut by 7 bases, the J end by 5 bases, with 11 bases between. CDR3 loop: CASNEGRTGELFF. CDR3 nucleotide sequence: TGTGCCAGCAACGAGGGAAGAACCGGGGAGCTGTTTTTT.

V and J are TRBV4-3 and TRBJ2-3; 7 nucleotides line up with TRBD2. The J segment lost 14 bases and the V segment lost 0 bases, leaving 8 bases of the junction unmatched. This CDR3 comprises 13 residues. Germline assignment: CDR1 LGHNA and CDR2 YSLEER. The CDR3 spells CASSQDLTGGPYF. The CDR3 DNA is TGCGCCAGCAGCCAAGATCTCACGGGAGGACCGTATTTT.

This clone was recorded once. The rearrangement links TRBV4-2 to TRBJ1-2, with 8 positions matching TRBD1. Trimming removed 1 base from V and 4 bases from J; junction bases left unmatched: 11. CDR1 is LGHNA, CDR2 YNFKEQ, per germline. This CDR3 has 17 residues. CDR3 bases: TGTGCCAGCAGCCAAGTGCAACGGACAGGGCTTTTCTATGGCTACACCTTC. This translates into CASSQVQRTGLFYGYTF.

The chain has TRBV28 and TRBJ2-3, with 8 bases lining up with TRBD1. The V segment lost 5 bases and the J segment 4 bases; nucleotides outside the gene matches: 5. Per the germline V gene, CDR1 is MDHEN and CDR2 is SYDVKM. The CDR3 extends over 14 amino acids. The DNA of the CDR3 is TGTGCCAGCAGTCCGGACAGGGTCGCAGATACGCAGTATTTT. Its protein is CASSPDRVADTQYF.

The J gene is TRBJ1-1, the V gene TRBV7-8; D might be TRBD1 (6 bases). Trimming took 3 bases from V and 4 from J, leaving 12 bases between them. CDR1 and CDR2 (germline): SGHVS, FQNEAQ. CDR3 size: 14 residues. The CDR3 is CASSLVRGSTEAFF. CDR3 nucleotides: TGTGCCAGCAGCTTGGTCAGGGGTAGCACTGAAGCTTTCTTT.